This T cell receptor (beta chain) stems from a study of cytomegalovirus exposure and HLA in healthy donors. Study-wide background: Previous work identified roughly 120 million unique TCR beta sequences from about 200 million T cells.

Primers included in the PCR were 60 Vbeta and 13 Jbeta primers. The data were produced by immunoSEQ multiplex PCR, yet TCRdb's version contains in-frame clones alone and is incomplete. The data show approximately 150,000 clones, about 80% seen once. Remarks on this clone: Its specificity is not known.

Whole-study results and caveats: Many donors shared some public TCRs, even though most TCR sequences were rare. Reportedly, HLA-A and HLA-B alleles of most subjects were accurately predicted from TCR beta. In an earlier analysis, about 90% or about 30%: the productive usage of most TCR beta V segments.

CDR1 MDHEN and CDR2 SYDVKM come from the germline V gene. The CDR3 is 16 amino acids. The ends lost 3 bases at V and 2 bases at J; junction bases unmatched: 5. What was sequenced was PBMCs. This receptor was obtained from a woman aged 40 to 49 in good health and CMV-seronegative. The V call is TRBV28, the J call TRBJ2-4; 9 nucleotides line up with TRBD1. The CDR3 loop reads CASSFRDRDSKNIQYF. CDR3 in DNA: TGTGCCAGCAGTTTTCGGGACAGGGATTCCAAAAACATTCAGTACTTC.